This is a list of T cell receptor beta chains from one sample in a study of blood T cell repertoires in COVID-19. Only in-frame clones appear in the TCRdb table, and some are missing; sequencing was by immunoSEQ multiplex PCR. The sample records about 90,000 clones, around 81% being singletons. The sample comprised peripheral blood. The receptors were gathered from a woman in her 70s with active or convalescent COVID-19. The CDR3 runs from the conserved cysteine through the conserved F or W. A D gene is named only where the DNA matches it firmly. Expanded clones are given a class, and other clones once, few, many or no size at all.

size,V,D,length,J,DNA,CDR3
.,TRBV28,.,14,TRBJ1-5,TGTGCCAGCGAGACAGAACCTAGCAATCAGCCCCAGCATTTT,CASETEPSNQPQHF
once,TRBV7-2,.,14,TRBJ1-2,TGTGCCAGCAGCCCCGGGGGGGGCGACTATGGCTACACCTTC,CASSPGGGDYGYTF
.,TRBV7-2,TRBD2,16,TRBJ2-2,TGTGCCAGCAGCTTATCCCTAGCGGGGAACACCGGGGAGCTGTTTTTT,CASSLSLAGNTGELFF
few,TRBV18,TRBD2,14,TRBJ2-5,TGTGCCAGCTCACCACCACCGGGGGGAGAGACCCAGTACTTC,CASSPPPGGETQYF
once,TRBV5-1,.,14,TRBJ2-5,TGCGCCAGCAGTGAACCCGGGGAACTACAGACCCAGTACTTC,CASSEPGELQTQYF
.,TRBV3-1/TRBV3-2,.,13,TRBJ2-5,TGTGCCAGCAGCCAAGAAGGGGTGAAGACCCAGTACTTC,CASSQEGVKTQYF
.,TRBV27,.,12,TRBJ1-2,TGTGCCAGCAGGACAGCCAACTATGGCTACACCTTC,CASRTANYGYTF
.,TRBV12-3/TRBV12-4,.,13,TRBJ2-2,TGTGCCAGCAGCCCGAGCTTCACCGGGGAGCTGTTTTTT,CASSPSFTGELFF
.,TRBV5-1,.,14,TRBJ1-4,TGCGCCAGCAGCTTAGGGGCAGGGTATGAAAAACTGTTTTTT,CASSLGAGYEKLFF
.,TRBV5-1,.,13,TRBJ1-2,TGCGCCAGCCGCTTGACAGAGTACTATGGCTACACCTTC,CASRLTEYYGYTF
.,TRBV11-2,.,14,TRBJ2-7,TGTGCCAGCAGCTTAGATTGGGGAGTGGCCGAGCAGTACTTC,CASSLDWGVAEQYF
once,TRBV7-9,TRBD1,16,TRBJ1-2,TGTGCCAGCAGCTCCCGGACAGGGGAGTCTAACTATGGCTACACCTTC,CASSSRTGESNYGYTF
.,TRBV28,.,13,TRBJ1-4,TGTGCCAGCGTGGACTCCAGTAATGAAAAACTGTTTTTT,CASVDSSNEKLFF
few,TRBV7-2,.,15,TRBJ1-2,TGTGCCAGCAGCTTAGGGGAGGGAAATAACTATGGCTACACCTTC,CASSLGEGNNYGYTF